Included here is one TCR beta chain sequence, with context. The antigen remains undetermined. What was sequenced were expressed TCRB transcripts, since all of the isolated RNA had been reverse transcribed. Some clones are missing from TCRdb's copy, which holds only in-frame ones; the method was immunoSEQ multiplex PCR. The sample has 300,000 to 450,000 clones; around 12% are singletons. This record comes from a study of beta chain features in type 1 diabetes. Study observations and caveats: Moderate yet significant TCRB CDR3 shortening was seen in Type 1 diabetes patients in all four CD4+ subsets. More deletions and fewer insertions at VDJ junctions were found in patients with type 1 diabetes.

The length of the CDR3 is 16 residues. V lost 0 bases to trimming and J lost 4 bases, with 10 bases between them. The V gene's germline CDR1 is SGHAT and CDR2 FQNNGV. The chain uses TRBV11-2 and TRBJ2-6, with D possibly TRBD2 on 5 matching bases. The sequenced sample was naive CD4+ T cells from blood. The TCR was taken from a woman in her late teens or twenties with type 1 diabetes. CDR3 nucleotides: TGTGCCAGCAGCTTAGAGAGGGTAACAGGGGCCAACGTCCTGACTTTC. This codes for CASSLERVTGANVLTF.